Reported below is one T cell receptor beta chain. These data are taken from a study of T cells in Graves' hyperthyroidism and ophthalmopathy. Germline values: CDR1 SGHTA, CDR2 FQGNSA. Trimming removed 5 bases from V and 6 bases from J, with 20 bases in between. This CDR3 is 16 amino acids long. RNA transcripts yielded amplified TCR beta CDR3 regions. The HTBI set primed first-round TCR CDR3 RT-PCR. TCRdb independently ran MiXCR on the multiplex PCR reads; one entry per CDR3 protein. The sample yields about 720,000 distinct CDR3 sequences, about 16% seen once. The V and J genes are TRBV7-2 and TRBJ1-5; D ambiguous. Sequencing input: blood. The TCR was taken from a man aged 18 to 30 with Graves' hyperthyroidism. In DNA form, the CDR3 reads TGTGCCAGCAGCCTAATTCCGGAGTACCCCATTCAGCCCCAGCATTTT. This codes for CASSLIPEYPIQPQHF.